The 8 T cell receptor beta chains below come from one sample, sequenced in a study of shared clonotypes between healthy human individuals. Profiling relied on immunoSEQ multiplex PCR, and the TCRdb table lists in-frame clones only, not all of them. The profile covers 1.5 million to 1.9 million clones, with 95% to 99% appearing a single time and 0.4% to 0.55% taken by the ten largest. Sequencing input: naive CD4+ T cells sorted from blood. The subset denotes: CD45RA+ positively selected. Source of these receptors: a man aged 25-45 years in good health.

On this clone: Other DNA sequences from this sample encode an identical CDR3 as well. The CDR3 here is CASSLTGDTEAFF. The CDR3 DNA reads TGCGCCAGCAGCTTGACAGGGGACACTGAAGCTTTCTTT. The J gene is TRBJ1-1, the V gene TRBV5-1, with 7 bases that match TRBD1. The CDR3 totals 13 residues. V shed 1 base, J shed 3 bases, and the junction held 0 bases outside the gene matches. Germline V gene lookup returns CDR1 SGHRS and CDR2 YFSETQ.

This chain uses TRBV19 with TRBJ1-2; weak D call: TRBD1 (6 bases). CDR3 size: 12 residues. Germline assignment: CDR1 LNHDA and CDR2 SQIVND (reference sequence). V lost 8 bases and J lost 7, with 14 bases in between. As DNA, the CDR3 is TGTGCCAGTCAAGGGACATTGTTTGGCTACACCTTC. It specifies CASQGTLFGYTF.

This sequence joins TRBV18 and TRBJ2-7; D uncertain. Germline loops: CDR1 KGHSH, CDR2 LQKENI. Trimming shortened V by 1 base and J by 3 bases, and 7 bases separated the two germline ends. The CDR3 is 13 residues long. Written as DNA, the CDR3 is TGTGCCAGCTCACCACAAAGAGGCTACGAGCAGTACTTC. Amino acid sequence: CASSPQRGYEQYF.

With respect to this clone: The junction differs from germline at one of its ends, possibly a read error. The rearrangement joins TRBV7-9 to TRBJ2-7; 12 bases map to TRBD2. The CDR3 consists of 13 residues. CDR1 is SEHNR, CDR2 FQNEAQ, per germline (reference sequence). For the CDR3, the DNA is TGTGCCAGCAGCCTAGCGGGAGGGGAGGAGCAGTACTTC. It yields the protein CASSLAGGEEQYF.

The genes are TRBV5-6 and TRBJ2-7; the D gene is possibly TRBD1 (6 bases). V lost 4 bases, J lost 1 base, and 12 bases lay in between. Germline V gene lookup returns CDR1 SGHDT and CDR2 YYEEEE. The CDR3 sequence is 14 residues long. The CDR3 sequence: CASSLRDTSYEQYF. The CDR3 nucleotides read TGTGCCAGCAGCCTCCGGGACACATCCTACGAGCAGTACTTC.

The chain couples TRBV9 to TRBJ2-1; 14 bases map to TRBD2. V shed 0 bases and J 0 bases; nucleotides not matched to a gene: 5. This CDR3 has 19 residues. Germline loops: CDR1 SGDLS, CDR2 YYNGEE. CDR3 loop: CASSVGLAGGISSYNEQFF. CDR3 bases: TGTGCCAGCAGCGTAGGACTAGCGGGAGGGATTAGCTCCTACAATGAGCAGTTCTTC.

The rearrangement uses TRBV10-3 and TRBJ2-7, with 12 bases fitting TRBD1. The V and J ends lost 5 bases and 2 bases, in that order; junction bases with no gene match: 7. CDR1 and CDR2 from the germline V gene are ENHRY and SYGVKD. There are 16 residues in the CDR3. CDR3 sequence: CAISLTGTGGTYEQYF. CDR3 nucleotide sequence: TGTGCCATCAGTTTGACCGGGACAGGGGGCACCTACGAGCAGTACTTC.

The rearrangement uses TRBV10-2 and TRBJ2-7; either TRBD1 or TRBD2 may supply D (5 bases each). Trimming cost V 8 bases and J 3 bases, with 20 bases left between them. There are 15 residues in the CDR3. Germline CDR1 WSHSY, CDR2 SAAADI. DNA of the CDR3: TGCGCCAGCCAAGCGACCTTGAGGGGCGTCTACGAGCAGTACTTC. This gives the protein CASQATLRGVYEQYF.